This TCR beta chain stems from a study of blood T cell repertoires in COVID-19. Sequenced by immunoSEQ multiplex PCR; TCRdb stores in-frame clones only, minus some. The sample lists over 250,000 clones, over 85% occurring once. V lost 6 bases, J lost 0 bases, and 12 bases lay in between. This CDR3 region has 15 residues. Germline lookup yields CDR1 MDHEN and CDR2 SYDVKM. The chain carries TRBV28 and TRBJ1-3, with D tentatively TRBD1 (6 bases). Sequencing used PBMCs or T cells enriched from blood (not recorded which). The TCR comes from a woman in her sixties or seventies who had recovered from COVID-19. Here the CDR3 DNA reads TGTGCCAGCAGCCGGGACACCCGCTCTGGAAACACCATATATTTT. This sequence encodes CASSRDTRSGNTIYF.